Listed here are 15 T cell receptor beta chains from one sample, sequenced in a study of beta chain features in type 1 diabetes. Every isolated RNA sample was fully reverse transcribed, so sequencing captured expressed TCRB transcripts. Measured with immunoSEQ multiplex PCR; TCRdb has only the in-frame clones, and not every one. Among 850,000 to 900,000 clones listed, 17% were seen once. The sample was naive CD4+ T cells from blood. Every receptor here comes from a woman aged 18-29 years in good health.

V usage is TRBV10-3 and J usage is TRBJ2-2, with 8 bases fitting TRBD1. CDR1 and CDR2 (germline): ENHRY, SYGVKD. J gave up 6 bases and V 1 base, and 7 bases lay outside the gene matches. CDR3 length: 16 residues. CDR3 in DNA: TGTGCCATCAGTGAGTACCGGACAGGGCTCCCCGGGGAGCTGTTTTTT. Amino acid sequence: CAISEYRTGLPGELFF.

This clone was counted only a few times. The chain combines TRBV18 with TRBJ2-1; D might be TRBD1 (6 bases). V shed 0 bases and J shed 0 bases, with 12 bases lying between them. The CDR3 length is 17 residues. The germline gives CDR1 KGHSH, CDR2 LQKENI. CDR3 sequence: CASSPPVGRGSYNEQFF. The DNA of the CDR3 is TGTGCCAGCTCACCACCGGTCGGCAGGGGCTCCTACAATGAGCAGTTCTTC.

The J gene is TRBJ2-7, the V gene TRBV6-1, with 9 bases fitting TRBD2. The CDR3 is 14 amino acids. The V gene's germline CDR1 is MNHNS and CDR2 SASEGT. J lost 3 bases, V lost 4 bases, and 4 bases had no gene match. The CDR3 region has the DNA TGTGCCAGCAGTGCGCTAGCGGGGATCTACGAGCAGTACTTC. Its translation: CASSALAGIYEQYF.

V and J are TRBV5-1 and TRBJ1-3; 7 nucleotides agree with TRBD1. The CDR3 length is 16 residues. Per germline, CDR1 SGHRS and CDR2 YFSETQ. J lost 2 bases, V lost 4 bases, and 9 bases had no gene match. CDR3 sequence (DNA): TGCGCCAGCAGCCCACAACAGGGGATTACTGGAAACACCATATATTTT. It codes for CASSPQQGITGNTIYF.

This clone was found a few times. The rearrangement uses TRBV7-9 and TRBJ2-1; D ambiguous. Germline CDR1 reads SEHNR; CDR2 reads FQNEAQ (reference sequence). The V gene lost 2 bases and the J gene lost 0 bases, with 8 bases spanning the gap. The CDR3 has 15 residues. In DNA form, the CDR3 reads TGTGCCAGCAGCTTAACTACCCACTCCTACAATGAGCAGTTCTTC. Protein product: CASSLTTHSYNEQFF. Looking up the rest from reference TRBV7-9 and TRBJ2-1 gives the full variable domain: DTGVSQNPRHKITKRGQNVTFRCDPISEHNRLYWYRQTLGQGPEFLTYFQNEAQLEKSRLLSDRFSAERPKGSFSTLEIQRTEQGDSAMYLCASSLTTHSYNEQFFGPGTRLTVL.

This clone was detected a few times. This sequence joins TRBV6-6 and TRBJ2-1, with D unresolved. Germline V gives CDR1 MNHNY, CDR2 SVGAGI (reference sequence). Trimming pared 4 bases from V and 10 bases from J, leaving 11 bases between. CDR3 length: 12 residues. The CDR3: CASSSFAAEQFF. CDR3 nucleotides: TGTGCCAGCAGTTCCTTCGCGGCGGAGCAGTTCTTC.

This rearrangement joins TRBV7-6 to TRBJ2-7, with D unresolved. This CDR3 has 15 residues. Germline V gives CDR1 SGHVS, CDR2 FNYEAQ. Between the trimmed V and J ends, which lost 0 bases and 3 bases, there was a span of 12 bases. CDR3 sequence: CASSLAVGRDYEQYF. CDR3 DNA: TGTGCCAGCAGCTTAGCCGTCGGACGAGACTACGAGCAGTACTTC. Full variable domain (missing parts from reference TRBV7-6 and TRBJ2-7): GAGVSQSPRYKVTKRGQDVALRCDPISGHVSLYWYRQALGQGPEFLTYFNYEAQQDKSGLPNDRFSAERPEGSISTLTIQRTEQRDSAMYRCASSLAVGRDYEQYFGPGTRLTVT.

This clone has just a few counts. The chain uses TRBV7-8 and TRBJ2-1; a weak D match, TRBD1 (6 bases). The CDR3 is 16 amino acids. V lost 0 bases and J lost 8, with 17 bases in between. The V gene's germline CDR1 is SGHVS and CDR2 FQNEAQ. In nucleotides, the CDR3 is TGTGCCAGCAGCTTAGCGTGGGGGCGAAGGATGGATGAGCAGTTCTTC. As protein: CASSLAWGRRMDEQFF.

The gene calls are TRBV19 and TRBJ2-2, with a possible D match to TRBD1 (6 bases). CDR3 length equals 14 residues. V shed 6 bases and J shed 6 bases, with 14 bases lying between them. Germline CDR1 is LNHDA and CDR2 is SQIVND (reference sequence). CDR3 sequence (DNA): TGTGCCAGTAGAGGACAGCCGGTCGCCGGGGAGCTGTTTTTT. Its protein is CASRGQPVAGELFF.

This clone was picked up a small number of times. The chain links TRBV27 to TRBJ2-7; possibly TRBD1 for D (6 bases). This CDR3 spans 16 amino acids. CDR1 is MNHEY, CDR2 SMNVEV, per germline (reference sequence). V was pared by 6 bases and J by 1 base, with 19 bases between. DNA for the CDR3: TGTGCCAGCAGCCCCAGGGGCCAGGGATTATCCTACGAGCAGTACTTC. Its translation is CASSPRGQGLSYEQYF.

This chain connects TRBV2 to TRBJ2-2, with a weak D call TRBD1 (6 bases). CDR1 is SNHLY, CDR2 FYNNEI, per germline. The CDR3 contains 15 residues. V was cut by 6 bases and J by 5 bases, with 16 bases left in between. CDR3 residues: CASRPTGSRTGELFF. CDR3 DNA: TGTGCCAGCAGACCTACAGGGTCTAGGACCGGGGAGCTGTTTTTT.

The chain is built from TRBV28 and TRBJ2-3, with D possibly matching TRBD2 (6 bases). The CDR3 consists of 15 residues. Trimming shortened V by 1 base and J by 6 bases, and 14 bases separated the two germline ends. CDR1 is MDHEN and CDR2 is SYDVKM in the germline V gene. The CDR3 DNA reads TGTGCCAGCAGTTTATCGGGTACTAGCTCGGATACGCAGTATTTT. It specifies CASSLSGTSSDTQYF.

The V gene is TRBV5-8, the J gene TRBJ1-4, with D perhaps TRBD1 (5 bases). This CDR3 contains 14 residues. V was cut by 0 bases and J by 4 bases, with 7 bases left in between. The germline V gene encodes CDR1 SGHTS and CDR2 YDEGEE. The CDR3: CASSLGQYNEKLFF. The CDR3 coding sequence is TGTGCCAGCAGCTTGGGACAGTATAATGAAAAACTGTTTTTT.

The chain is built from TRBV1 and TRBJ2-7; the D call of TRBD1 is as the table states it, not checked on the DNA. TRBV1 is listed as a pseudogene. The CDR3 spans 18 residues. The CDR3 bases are TGCACCAGCAGCCAAGGAAGGACCGGGACAGGGCGTTGTTACGAGCAGTACTTC. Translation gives CTSSQGRTGTGRCYEQYF.

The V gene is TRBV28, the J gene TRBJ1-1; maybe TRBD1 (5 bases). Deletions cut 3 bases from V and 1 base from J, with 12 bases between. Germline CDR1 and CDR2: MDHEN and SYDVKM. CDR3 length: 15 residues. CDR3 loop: CASSFPQGGNTEAFF. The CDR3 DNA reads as TGTGCCAGCAGTTTTCCTCAGGGAGGGAACACTGAAGCTTTCTTT.